The clone carrying this TCR beta chain has only one observation. The antigen is unknown. These data belong to a study of STAT3 mutations in large granular lymphocyte leukemia. Germline V gene data show CDR1 as SGHRS and CDR2 as YFSETQ. This CDR3 has 15 amino acids. The junction had 9 bases not matched to a gene; V was cut back by 5 bases and J by 4 bases. Tens of thousands of productive templates were obtained per sample on average. Sequencing used immunoSEQ multiplex PCR; TCRdb keeps in-frame clones, though not all of them. The data show 25,000 to 30,000 clones, with 65% to 80% seen just once and about 32% held by the top ten. Study conclusions and caveats: Some patients had dominant TCR clones larger than their STAT3 mutant burden. At least one immunodominant TCR beta clonotype appeared in every T-cell large granular lymphocyte leukemia patient.

The material sequenced was peripheral blood mononuclear cells. The chain has TRBV5-1 and TRBJ2-7; 10 positions match TRBD2. This TCR came from a woman aged 45-59 years with T-cell large granular lymphocyte leukemia. Some clones in this sample may be carry-over from other donors' samples. CDR3 in DNA: TGCGCCAGCAGTTCTCTAGCGGGAGTTGAGTACGAGCAGTACTTC. Translating it yields CASSSLAGVEYEQYF.